The clone carrying this T cell receptor (beta chain) was counted a few times. Expressed TCRB transcripts were sequenced after all isolated RNA was converted to cDNA. Naive, central memory and regulatory T cell samples yielded roughly 3.6 million reads on average. Clones were read by immunoSEQ multiplex PCR, and TCRdb kept only the in-frame ones, dropping some. This sample has almost 350,000 clones, with around a fifth found just once. The V gene lost 1 base and the J gene lost 2 bases, with 12 bases spanning the gap. The CDR3 spans 16 residues. The germline CDR1 and CDR2 sequences are MGHRA and YSYEKL. One heparinised draw of blood, averaging about 120 mL, came from each donor. Sorted populations all exceeded 95% purity. These data are taken from a study of beta chain features in type 1 diabetes.

The sample comprised naive CD4+ T cells from blood. The chain carries TRBV4-1 and TRBJ2-1, with no clear D. The TCR was taken from a woman aged 18 to 35 in good health. CDR3 sequence: CASSQARGGPYNEQFF. CDR3 bases: TGCGCCAGCAGCCAAGCCCGTGGCGGCCCCTACAATGAGCAGTTCTTC.